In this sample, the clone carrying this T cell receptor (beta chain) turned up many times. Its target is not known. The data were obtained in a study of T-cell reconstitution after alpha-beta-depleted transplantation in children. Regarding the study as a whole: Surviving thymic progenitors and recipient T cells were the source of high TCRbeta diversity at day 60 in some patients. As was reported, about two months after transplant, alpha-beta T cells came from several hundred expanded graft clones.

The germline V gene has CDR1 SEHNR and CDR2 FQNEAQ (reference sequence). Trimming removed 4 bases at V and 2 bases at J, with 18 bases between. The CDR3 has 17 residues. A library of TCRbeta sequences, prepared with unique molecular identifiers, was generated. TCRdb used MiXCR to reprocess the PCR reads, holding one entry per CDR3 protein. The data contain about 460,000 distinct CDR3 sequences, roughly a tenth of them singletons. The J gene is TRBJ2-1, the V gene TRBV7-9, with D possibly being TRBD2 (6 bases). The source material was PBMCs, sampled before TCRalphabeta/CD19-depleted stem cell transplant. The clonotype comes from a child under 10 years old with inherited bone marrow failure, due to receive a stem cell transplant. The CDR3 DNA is TGTGCCAGCAGCTCCGTTCCCAGCGGGTATACCTACAATGAGCAGTTCTTC. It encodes CASSSVPSGYTYNEQFF.